The present T cell receptor beta chain was sequenced within a study of neurological immune-mediated disorders. Many counts were recorded for this clonotype. The CDR3 runs 14 residues. Looked up from germline, CDR1 is MNHEY and CDR2 is SMNVEV (reference sequence). The ends were cut back, 6 bases at V and 0 bases at J, with 8 bases in the middle. The cDNA came from 5'RACE with 10-nucleotide random UMIs. TCRdb re-analysed the 5' RACE reads in MiXCR, keeping a single row per CDR3 protein. The data show more than 25,000 distinct CDR3 sequences, approximately 4.1% seen once. The clonotype originates from a woman aged 40 to 50 in good health. The rearrangement uses TRBV27 and TRBJ2-2; D gene uncertain. The sample comprised CD4+ T cells from blood. Written as DNA, the CDR3 is TGTGCCAGCAGGGACGGTACGAACACCGGGGAGCTGTTTTTT. Translation gives CASRDGTNTGELFF.